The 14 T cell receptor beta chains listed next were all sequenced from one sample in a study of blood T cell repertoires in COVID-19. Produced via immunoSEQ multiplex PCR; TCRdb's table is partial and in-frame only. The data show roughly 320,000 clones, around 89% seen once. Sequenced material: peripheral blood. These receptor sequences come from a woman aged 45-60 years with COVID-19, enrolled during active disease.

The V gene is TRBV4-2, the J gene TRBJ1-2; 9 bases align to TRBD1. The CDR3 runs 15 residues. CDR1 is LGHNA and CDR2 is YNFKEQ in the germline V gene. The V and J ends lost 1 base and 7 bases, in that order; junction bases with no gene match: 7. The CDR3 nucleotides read TGTGCCAGCAGCCAAGTTAGGGGACAGGGACGTGGCTACACCTTC. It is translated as CASSQVRGQGRGYTF.

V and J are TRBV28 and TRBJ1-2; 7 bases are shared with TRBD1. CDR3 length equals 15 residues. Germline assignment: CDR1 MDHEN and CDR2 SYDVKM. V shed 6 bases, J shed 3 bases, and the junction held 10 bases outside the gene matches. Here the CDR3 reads CASREPGQNHYGYTF. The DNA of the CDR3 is TGTGCCAGCAGGGAACCGGGACAGAATCACTATGGCTACACCTTC.

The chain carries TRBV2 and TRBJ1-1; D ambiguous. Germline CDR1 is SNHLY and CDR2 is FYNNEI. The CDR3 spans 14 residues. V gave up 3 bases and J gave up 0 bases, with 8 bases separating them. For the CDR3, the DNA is TGTGCCAGCAGTGAGAAAGAGTTGAACACTGAAGCTTTCTTT. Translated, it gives CASSEKELNTEAFF.

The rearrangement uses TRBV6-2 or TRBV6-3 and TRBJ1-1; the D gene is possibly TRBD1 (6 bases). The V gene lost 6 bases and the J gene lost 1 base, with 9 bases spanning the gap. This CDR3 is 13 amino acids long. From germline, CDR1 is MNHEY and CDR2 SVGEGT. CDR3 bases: TGTGCCAGCAGCTTACAGGGGAACACTGAAGCTTTCTTT. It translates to CASSLQGNTEAFF.

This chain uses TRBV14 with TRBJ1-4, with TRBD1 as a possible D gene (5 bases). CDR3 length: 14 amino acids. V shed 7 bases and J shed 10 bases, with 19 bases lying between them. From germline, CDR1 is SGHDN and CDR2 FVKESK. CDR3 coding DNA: TGTGCCAGCACCCCCGGGACTCGCGGGGGAAAACTGTTTTTT. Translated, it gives CASTPGTRGGKLFF.

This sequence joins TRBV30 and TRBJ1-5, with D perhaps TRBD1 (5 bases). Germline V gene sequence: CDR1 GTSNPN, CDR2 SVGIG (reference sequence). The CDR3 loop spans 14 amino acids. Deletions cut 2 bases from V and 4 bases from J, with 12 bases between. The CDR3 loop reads CAWSPSTENQPQHF. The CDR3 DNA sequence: TGTGCCTGGAGTCCCTCGACAGAAAATCAGCCCCAGCATTTT.

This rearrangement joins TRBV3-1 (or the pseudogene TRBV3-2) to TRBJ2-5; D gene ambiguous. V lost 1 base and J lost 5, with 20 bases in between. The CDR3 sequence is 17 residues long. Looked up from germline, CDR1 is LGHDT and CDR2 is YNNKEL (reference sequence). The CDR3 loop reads CASSQVLLSGLVETQYF. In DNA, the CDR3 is TGTGCCAGCAGCCAAGTACTTCTCTCCGGGTTGGTGGAGACCCAGTACTTC.

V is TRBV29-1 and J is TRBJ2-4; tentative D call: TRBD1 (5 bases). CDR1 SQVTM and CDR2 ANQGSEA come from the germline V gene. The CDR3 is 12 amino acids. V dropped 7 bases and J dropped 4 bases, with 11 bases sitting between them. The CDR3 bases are TGCAGCGGGACCTCAGGGAAAAACATTCAGTACTTC. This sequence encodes CSGTSGKNIQYF. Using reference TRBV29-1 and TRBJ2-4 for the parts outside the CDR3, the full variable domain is SAVISQKPSRDICQRGTSLTIQCQVDSQVTMMFWYRQQPGQSLTLIATANQGSEATYESGFVIDKFPISRPNLTFSTLTVSNMSPEDSSIYLCSGTSGKNIQYFGAGTRLSVL.

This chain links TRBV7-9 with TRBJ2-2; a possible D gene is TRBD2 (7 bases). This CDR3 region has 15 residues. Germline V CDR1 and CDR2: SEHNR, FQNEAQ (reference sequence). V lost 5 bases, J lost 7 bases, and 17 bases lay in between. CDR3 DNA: TGTGCCAGCAGCCCTCCCGGGGGGCCGGTCGGGGAGCTGTTTTTT. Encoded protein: CASSPPGGPVGELFF. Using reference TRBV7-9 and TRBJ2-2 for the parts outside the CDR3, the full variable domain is DTGVSQNPRHKITKRGQNVTFRCDPISEHNRLYWYRQTLGQGPEFLTYFQNEAQLEKSRLLSDRFSAERPKGSFSTLEIQRTEQGDSAMYLCASSPPGGPVGELFFGEGSRLTVL.

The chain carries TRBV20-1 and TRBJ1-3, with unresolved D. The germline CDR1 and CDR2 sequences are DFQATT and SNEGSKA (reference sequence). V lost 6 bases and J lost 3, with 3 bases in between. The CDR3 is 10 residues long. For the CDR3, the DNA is TGCAGTGCCTTTGGAAACACCATATATTTT. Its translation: CSAFGNTIYF.

The DNA of the CDR3 is TGTGCCAGCTCCAAAAACCCGCGGGCGATAACTGAAGCTTTCTTT. Translation: CASSKNPRAITEAFF. J is TRBJ1-1 and V is TRBV18, with D hard to call. Germline assignment: CDR1 KGHSH and CDR2 LQKENI. Trimming removed 6 bases from V and 5 bases from J, with 19 bases in between. The CDR3 has 15 residues.

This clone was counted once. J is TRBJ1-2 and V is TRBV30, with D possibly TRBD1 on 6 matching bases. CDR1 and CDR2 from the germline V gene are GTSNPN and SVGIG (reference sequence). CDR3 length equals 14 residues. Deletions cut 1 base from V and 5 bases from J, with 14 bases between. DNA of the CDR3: TGTGCCTGGAGTGATTGGGGGCTTCTTTATGGCTACACCTTC. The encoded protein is CAWSDWGLLYGYTF. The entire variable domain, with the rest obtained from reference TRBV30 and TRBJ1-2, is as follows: SQTIHQWPATLVQPVGSPLSLECTVEGTSNPNLYWYRQAAGRGLQLLFYSVGIGQISSEVPQNLSASRPQDRQFILSSKKLLLSDSGFYLCAWSDWGLLYGYTFGSGTRLTVV.

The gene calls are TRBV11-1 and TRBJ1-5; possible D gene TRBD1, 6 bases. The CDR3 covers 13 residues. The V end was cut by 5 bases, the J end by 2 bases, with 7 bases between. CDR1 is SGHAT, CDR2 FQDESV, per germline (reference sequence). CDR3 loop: CASSPGGNQPQHF. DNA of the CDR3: TGTGCCAGCAGCCCAGGGGGCAATCAGCCCCAGCATTTT.

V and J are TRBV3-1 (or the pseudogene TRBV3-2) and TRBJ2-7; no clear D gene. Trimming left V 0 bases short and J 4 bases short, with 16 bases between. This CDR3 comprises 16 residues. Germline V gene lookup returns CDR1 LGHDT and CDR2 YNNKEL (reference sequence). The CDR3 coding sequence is TGTGCCAGCAGCCAAGATGGCAGACATATCTCATACGAGCAGTACTTC. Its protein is CASSQDGRHISYEQYF.